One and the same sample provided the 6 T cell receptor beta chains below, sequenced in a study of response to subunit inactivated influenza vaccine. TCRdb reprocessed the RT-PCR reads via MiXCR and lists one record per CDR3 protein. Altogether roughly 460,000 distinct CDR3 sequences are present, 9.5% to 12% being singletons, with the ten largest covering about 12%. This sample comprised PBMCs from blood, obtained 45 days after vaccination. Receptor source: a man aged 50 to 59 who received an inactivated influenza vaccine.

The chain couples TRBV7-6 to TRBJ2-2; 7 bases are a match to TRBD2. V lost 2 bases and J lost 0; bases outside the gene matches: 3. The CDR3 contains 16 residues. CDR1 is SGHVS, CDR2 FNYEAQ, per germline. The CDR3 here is CASSLKLATNTGELFF. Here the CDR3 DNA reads TGTGCCAGCAGCTTAAAACTAGCGACGAACACCGGGGAGCTGTTTTTT. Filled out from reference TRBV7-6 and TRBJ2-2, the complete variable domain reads GAGVSQSPRYKVTKRGQDVALRCDPISGHVSLYWYRQALGQGPEFLTYFNYEAQQDKSGLPNDRFSAERPEGSISTLTIQRTEQRDSAMYRCASSLKLATNTGELFFGEGSRLTVL.

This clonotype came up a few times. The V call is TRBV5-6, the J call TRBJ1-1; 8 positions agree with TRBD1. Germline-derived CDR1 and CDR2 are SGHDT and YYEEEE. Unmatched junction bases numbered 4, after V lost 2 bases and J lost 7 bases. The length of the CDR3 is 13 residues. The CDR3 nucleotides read TGTGCCAGCAGCTTCGGGACAGGCAATGAAGCTTTCTTT. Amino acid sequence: CASSFGTGNEAFF.

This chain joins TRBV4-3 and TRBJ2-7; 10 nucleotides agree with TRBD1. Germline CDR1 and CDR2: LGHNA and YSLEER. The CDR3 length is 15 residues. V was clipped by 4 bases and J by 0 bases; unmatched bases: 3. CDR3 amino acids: CASSPGQGPSYEQYF. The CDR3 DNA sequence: TGCGCCAGCAGCCCGGGACAGGGGCCCTCCTACGAGCAGTACTTC.

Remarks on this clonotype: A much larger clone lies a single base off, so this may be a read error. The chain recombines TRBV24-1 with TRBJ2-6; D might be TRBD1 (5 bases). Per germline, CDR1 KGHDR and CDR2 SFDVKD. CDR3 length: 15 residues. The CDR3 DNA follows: TGTGCCACCAGTGACCCTTCTGGTGGGGCCGACGTCCTGACTTTC. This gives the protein CATSDPSGGADVLTF.

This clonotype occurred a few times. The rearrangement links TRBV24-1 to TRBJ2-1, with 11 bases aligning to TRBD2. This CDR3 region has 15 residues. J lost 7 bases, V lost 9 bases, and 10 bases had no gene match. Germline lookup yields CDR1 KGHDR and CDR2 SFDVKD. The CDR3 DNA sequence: TGTGCCACCGCTGTAGCGGGGGGGGCCATAAATGAGCAGTTCTTC. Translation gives CATAVAGGAINEQFF.

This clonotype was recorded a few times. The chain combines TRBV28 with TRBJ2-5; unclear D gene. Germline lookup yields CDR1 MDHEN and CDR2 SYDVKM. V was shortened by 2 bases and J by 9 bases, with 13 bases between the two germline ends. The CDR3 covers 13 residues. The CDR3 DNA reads TGTGCCAGCAGTTTAGGGGTCCGCGAGGCCCAGTACTTC. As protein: CASSLGVREAQYF. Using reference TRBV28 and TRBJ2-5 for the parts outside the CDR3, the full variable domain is DVKVTQSSRYLVKRTGEKVFLECVQDMDHENMFWYRQDPGLGLRLIYFSYDVKMKEKGDIPEGYSVSREKKERFSLILESASTNQTSMYLCASSLGVREAQYFGPGTRLLVL.